The 20 T cell receptor beta chains reported below all come from one sample, sequenced in a study of OX40 agonist ivuxolimab in advanced cancers. Generated by immunoSEQ multiplex PCR, the TCRdb table keeps only in-frame clones and is missing some. The profile shows over 65,000 clones, 90% of them singletons. The specimen comprised CD4+ or CD8+ T cells sorted from blood, sampled in a trial of the OX40 agonist ivuxolimab. These receptor sequences come from an adult with an advanced solid tumor such as melanoma, head and neck, liver or kidney cancer.

This chain links TRBV4-2 with TRBJ2-3; 7 bases fit TRBD2. Germline V CDR1 and CDR2: LGHNA, YNFKEQ. With V trimmed by 0 bases and J by 6 bases, 15 bases remained unmatched. The CDR3 has 18 residues. CDR3 amino acids: CASSQDGYVGGPPDTQYF. The CDR3 nucleotides read TGTGCCAGCAGCCAAGATGGGTACGTGGGAGGGCCTCCGGATACGCAGTATTTT.

In regard to this clone: Other nucleotide sequences in the sample specify the same CDR3. The chain carries TRBV7-2 and TRBJ1-2; unclear D gene. The CDR3 covers 13 residues. The germline CDR1 and CDR2 sequences are SGHTA and FQGNSA. Trimming cost V 1 base and J 1 base, with 4 bases left between them. The CDR3 loop reads CASSLDSNYGYTF. DNA of the CDR3: TGTGCCAGCAGCTTAGACAGTAACTATGGCTACACCTTC.

The J gene is TRBJ2-1, the V gene TRBV5-1, with D possibly being TRBD1 (5 bases). The CDR3 consists of 13 residues. Trimming shortened V by 2 bases and J by 10 bases, and 13 bases separated the two germline ends. CDR1 and CDR2 (germline): SGHRS, YFSETQ. This CDR3 is CASSFEGVAEQFF. The CDR3 DNA is TGCGCCAGCAGCTTTGAAGGGGTCGCGGAGCAGTTCTTC.

This chain connects TRBV5-1 to TRBJ2-1; possible D gene TRBD1, 6 bases. Germline CDR1 reads SGHRS; CDR2 reads YFSETQ. There are 16 residues in the CDR3. V was clipped by 2 bases and J by 6 bases, with 18 bases between them. The CDR3 spells CASSFFQTGDRNEQFF. CDR3 DNA: TGCGCCAGCAGCTTCTTTCAGACAGGAGATCGCAATGAGCAGTTCTTC.

The V gene is TRBV19, the J gene TRBJ1-5; TRBD1 matches 9 bases. Unmatched junction bases numbered 6, after V lost 7 bases and J lost 2 bases. The germline gives CDR1 LNHDA, CDR2 SQIVND (reference sequence). The CDR3 totals 15 residues. CDR3 coding DNA: TGTGCCAGTACCCAACAGGGGGCGGGCAATCAGCCCCAGCATTTT. It codes for CASTQQGAGNQPQHF.

The rearrangement uses TRBV7-2 and TRBJ2-5; tentatively, D is TRBD2 (6 bases). CDR1 SGHTA and CDR2 FQGNSA come from the germline V gene. The V and J ends lost 5 bases and 3 bases respectively, with 19 bases between them. The CDR3 totals 16 residues. CDR3 in DNA: TGTGCCAGCAGCCCCTGGGGAGGTCGAGCGGAAGAGACCCAGTACTTC. As protein: CASSPWGGRAEETQYF.

The chain joins TRBV2 to TRBJ1-2, with D possibly being TRBD1 (6 bases). V was shortened by 2 bases and J by 8 bases, with 15 bases between the two germline ends. Germline V gene data show CDR1 as SNHLY and CDR2 as FYNNEI. This CDR3 is 14 amino acids long. The CDR3 DNA is TGTGCCAGCAGTGAATCCGGTCGGGGGCAAGGCTACACCTTC. Amino acids: CASSESGRGQGYTF.

The gene calls are TRBV28 and TRBJ1-1, with D possibly matching TRBD1 (5 bases). The V gene lost 0 bases and the J gene lost 1 base, with 9 bases spanning the gap. The CDR3 has 15 residues. The germline V gene has CDR1 MDHEN and CDR2 SYDVKM. CDR3 sequence reads: CASSLWGGENTEAFF. The CDR3 DNA is TGTGCCAGCAGTTTATGGGGGGGTGAGAACACTGAAGCTTTCTTT.

A remark on this clone: A junction boundary mismatches the germline segment, possibly from a read error. The V call is TRBV5-1, the J call TRBJ2-2; D possibly corresponds to TRBD1 (6 bases). Germline assignment: CDR1 SGHRS and CDR2 YFSETQ. The CDR3 is 15 residues long. CDR3 residues: CASSLGTANTGELLF. The DNA for the CDR3 is TGCGCCAGCAGCTTGGGGACAGCGAACACCGGGGAGCTGCTTTTT.

Only one count was recorded for this clone. CDR3: CASSSGQGFEAFF. The CDR3 DNA is TGCGCCAGCAGCTCGGGACAGGGGTTTGAAGCTTTCTTT. The chain combines TRBV5-1 with TRBJ1-1; 10 nucleotides agree with TRBD1. In germline, CDR1 is SGHRS, CDR2 YFSETQ. The junction had 3 bases not matched to a gene; V was cut back by 3 bases and J by 7 bases. The CDR3 has 13 amino acids.

The CDR3, as DNA: TGTGCCAGCAGCTTAACGCGACAGAGGCAGTACTTC. Translated, it gives CASSLTRQRQYF. The V gene is TRBV7-6, the J gene TRBJ2-5; TRBD1 is a possible D gene (5 bases). The CDR3 sequence is 12 residues long. Germline V gene lookup returns CDR1 SGHVS and CDR2 FNYEAQ. Trimming left V 2 bases short and J 11 bases short, with 12 bases between.

This chain connects TRBV5-6 to TRBJ2-7; D ambiguous. From germline, CDR1 is SGHDT and CDR2 YYEEEE. The CDR3 runs 14 residues. V was shortened by 0 bases and J by 2 bases, with 9 bases between the two germline ends. This CDR3 is CASSLGPSAYEQYF. The DNA of the CDR3 is TGTGCCAGCAGCTTGGGTCCGAGTGCCTACGAGCAGTACTTC.

Notes on this clone: The junction departs from the called germline gene at one end, perhaps through a read error. The chain has TRBV6-1 and TRBJ2-1; 8 bases align to TRBD2. CDR1 and CDR2 (germline): MNHNS, SASEGT. The CDR3 length is 13 residues. This chain's CDR3 is CASISNSAGERLF. CDR3 nucleotide sequence: TGTGCCAGCATTTCAAACTCAGCGGGAGAAAGGCTCTTC.

The chain is built from TRBV5-5 and TRBJ1-1; D is ambiguous. Trimming took 2 bases from V and 1 from J, leaving 9 bases between them. This CDR3 region has 14 residues. Germline assignment: CDR1 SGHKS and CDR2 YYEKEE (reference sequence). The CDR3 bases are TGTGCCAGCAGCTTTTTACCAGGGAACACTGAAGCTTTCTTT. Its translation is CASSFLPGNTEAFF.

The chain couples TRBV2 to TRBJ1-4; D is unresolved. The CDR3 contains 17 residues. V shed 4 bases and J shed 0 bases, with 15 bases lying between them. Per germline, CDR1 SNHLY and CDR2 FYNNEI. CDR3 amino acids: CASSGGIQVATNEKLFF. In DNA form, the CDR3 reads TGTGCCAGCAGTGGGGGTATCCAGGTTGCAACTAATGAAAAACTGTTTTTT.

The rearrangement links TRBV18 to TRBJ2-2, with 7 positions matching TRBD2. Germline loops: CDR1 KGHSH, CDR2 LQKENI. The CDR3 spans 15 residues. With V trimmed by 3 bases and J by 5 bases, 6 bases remained unmatched. CDR3 residues: CASSPRAGDTGELFF. For the CDR3, the DNA is TGTGCCAGCTCACCTCGGGCGGGAGATACCGGGGAGCTGTTTTTT.

This chain uses TRBV11-3 with TRBJ1-6, with 7 nucleotides matching TRBD1. CDR3 length: 17 residues. Germline V gene lookup returns CDR1 SGHNT and CDR2 YENEEA. V was clipped by 4 bases and J by 1 base; unmatched bases: 7. CDR3 sequence (DNA): TGTGCCAGCAGCTACACAGGGGTTGGGTCCTATAATTCACCCCTCCACTTT. This codes for CASSYTGVGSYNSPLHF.

The J gene is TRBJ1-3, the V gene TRBV19, with D unclear. CDR3 length: 13 residues. Germline-derived CDR1 and CDR2 are LNHDA and SQIVND (reference sequence). Trimming took off 3 bases at V and 2 bases at J, with 5 bases between the two ends. The CDR3: CASSMEAGNTIYF. As DNA, the CDR3 is TGTGCCAGTAGTATGGAAGCTGGAAACACCATATATTTT.

The DNA for the CDR3 is TGTGCCAGCAGGGAGGGGGGGATGAGCTCCTACGAGCAGTACTTC. Translated, it gives CASREGGMSSYEQYF. The V call is TRBV28, the J call TRBJ2-7, with D possibly being TRBD2 (7 bases). This CDR3 is built from 15 residues. V was clipped by 6 bases and J by 0 bases, with 15 bases between them. Germline CDR1 is MDHEN and CDR2 is SYDVKM.

The J gene is TRBJ1-4, the V gene TRBV5-4; 7 positions agree with TRBD1. Trimming took 3 bases from V and 7 from J; bases not matched to a gene: 9. Germline V lookup: CDR1 SGHNT, CDR2 YYREEE (reference sequence). The CDR3 contains 15 residues. The CDR3, as DNA: TGTGCCAGCAGCTGGGGACAGCCGGAGGGTGAAAAACTGTTTTTT. It is translated as CASSWGQPEGEKLFF.